The entry below describes one T cell receptor beta chain. Data came from immunoSEQ multiplex PCR; TCRdb stores just in-frame clones and leaves some out. Counted here are about 70,000 clones, 95% to 97% occurring once; the ten biggest clones make up 0.21%. This sample was included in a study of technical replicates of blood from several donors. Germline V gene data show CDR1 as SGHNT and CDR2 as YENEEA. V lost 1 base and J lost 0, with 9 bases in between. This CDR3 is built from 16 residues. This TCR derives from a human donor in good health. This chain uses TRBV11-3 with TRBJ2-2, with D possibly matching TRBD2 (6 bases). Input material: T cells isolated from PBMCs. CDR3 DNA: TGTGCCAGCAGCTTAGCTGCGGGGACGAACACCGGGGAGCTGTTTTTT. Translating it yields CASSLAAGTNTGELFF.